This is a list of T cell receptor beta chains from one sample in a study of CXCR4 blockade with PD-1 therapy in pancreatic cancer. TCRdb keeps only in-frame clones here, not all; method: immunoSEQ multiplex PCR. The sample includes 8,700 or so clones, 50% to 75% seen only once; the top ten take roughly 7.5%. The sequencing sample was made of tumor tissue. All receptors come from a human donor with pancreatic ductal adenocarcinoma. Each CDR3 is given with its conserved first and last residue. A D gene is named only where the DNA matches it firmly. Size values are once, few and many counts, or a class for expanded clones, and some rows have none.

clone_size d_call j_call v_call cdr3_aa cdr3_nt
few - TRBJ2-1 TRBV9 CASSESLGREQFF TGTGCCAGCAGTGAAAGTTTGGGACGTGAGCAGTTCTTC
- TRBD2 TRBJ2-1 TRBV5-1 CANSSGLVNVGNEQFF TGCGCCAACAGCTCGGGACTAGTAAACGTAGGTAATGAGCAGTTCTTC
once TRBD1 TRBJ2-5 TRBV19 CASRGVGGQGETQYF TGTGCCAGTAGAGGGGTAGGGGGCCAGGGGGAGACCCAGTACTTC
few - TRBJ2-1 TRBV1 CASSQGGRAAGSYNEQFF TGCGCCAGCAGCCAAGGCGGGAGGGCCGCCGGGTCCTACAATGAGCAGTTCTTC
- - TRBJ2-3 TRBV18 CASSPSPGTAGTQYF TGTGCCAGCTCGCCCTCTCCGGGGACGGCTGGTACGCAGTATTTT
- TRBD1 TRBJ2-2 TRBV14 CASSPSPGTGKRGELFF TGTGCCAGCAGCCCATCCCCCGGGACAGGGAAAAGAGGGGAGCTGTTTTTT
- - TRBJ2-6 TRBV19 CASSFTAVGLFSGANVLTF TGTGCCAGTAGTTTTACCGCCGTCGGACTCTTTTCTGGGGCCAACGTCCTGACTTTC
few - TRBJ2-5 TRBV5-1 CASSFEGWRQETQYF TGCGCCAGCAGCTTCGAGGGGTGGCGCCAAGAGACCCAGTACTTC
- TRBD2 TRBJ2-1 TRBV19 CASSTYRTSGGSEQFF TGTGCTAGTAGTACCTACAGGACTAGCGGGGGATCTGAGCAGTTCTTC
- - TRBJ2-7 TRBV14 CASSRRTTGTVAYEQYF TGTGCCAGCAGCCGAAGGACTACCGGGACAGTAGCCTACGAGCAGTACTTC
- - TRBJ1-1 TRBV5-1 CASSSTGAANTEAFF TGCGCCAGCAGCTCTACTGGGGCAGCGAACACTGAAGCTTTCTTT
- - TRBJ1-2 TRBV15 CATSRDLQGGTNYGYTF TGTGCCACCAGCAGAGATCTCCAGGGTGGGACTAACTATGGCTACACCTTC
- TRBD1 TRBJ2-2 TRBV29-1 CSARDSTGTGELFF TGCAGCGCTAGGGACAGCACGGGCACCGGGGAGCTGTTTTTT
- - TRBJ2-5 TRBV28 CASSFEANTGGETQYF TGTGCCAGCAGTTTTGAAGCGAATACAGGCGGGGAGACCCAGTACTTC
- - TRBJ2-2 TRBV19 CASSMKHTGELFF TGTGCCAGTAGTATGAAACACACCGGGGAGCTGTTTTTT
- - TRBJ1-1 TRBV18 CASSNPNTEAFF TGTGCCAGCTCAAACCCAAACACTGAAGCTTTCTTT
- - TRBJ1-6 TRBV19 CASSLIGSYNSPLHF TGTGCCAGTAGTCTGATAGGCTCCTATAATTCACCCCTCCACTTT
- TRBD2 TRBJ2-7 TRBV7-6 CASSPGPRGGEQYF TGTGCCAGCAGCCCGGGACCCCGCGGGGGCGAGCAGTACTTC
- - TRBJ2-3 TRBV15 CATSRERVGTDTQYF TGTGCCACCAGCAGAGAAAGGGTCGGTACAGATACGCAGTATTTT
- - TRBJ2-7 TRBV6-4 CASSPGDEQYF TGTGCCAGCAGCCCAGGGGACGAGCAGTACTTC
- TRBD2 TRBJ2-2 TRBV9 CASSGLAGDSGELFF TGTGCCAGCAGCGGACTAGCGGGGGATTCCGGGGAGCTGTTTTTT
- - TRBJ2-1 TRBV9 CASKRDFNNEQFF TGTGCCAGCAAGAGGGACTTTAACAATGAGCAGTTCTTC
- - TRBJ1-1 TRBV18 CASSPQGTEAFF TGTGCCAGCTCACCACAGGGCACTGAAGCTTTCTTT
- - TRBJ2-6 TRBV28 CASIDPGANVLTF TGTGCCAGCATTGATCCCGGGGCCAACGTCCTGACTTTC
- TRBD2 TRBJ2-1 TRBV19 CASSMGLALIHEQFF TGTGCCAGTAGTATGGGACTAGCATTGATCCATGAGCAGTTCTTC
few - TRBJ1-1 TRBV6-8 CASSYPRIMNTEAFF TGTGCCAGCAGTTACCCTAGGATCATGAACACTGAAGCTTTCTTT
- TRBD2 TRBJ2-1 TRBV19 CASSIDLAANEQFF TGTGCCAGTAGTATTGACCTAGCGGCCAATGAGCAGTTCTTC
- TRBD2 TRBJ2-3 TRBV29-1 CSVEGLAVSTDTQYF TGCAGCGTTGAGGGACTAGCGGTGTCCACAGATACGCAGTATTTT
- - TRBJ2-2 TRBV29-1 CSVVRDTGELFF TGCAGCGTTGTCAGGGACACCGGGGAGCTGTTTTTT
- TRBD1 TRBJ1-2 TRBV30 CAWGLTGTGIHTF TGTGCCTGGGGGTTAACCGGGACAGGGATTCACACCTTC
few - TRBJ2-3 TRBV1 CASSLAALYGTDTQYF TGCGCCAGCTCACTAGCGGCCCTATATGGCACAGATACGCAGTATTTT
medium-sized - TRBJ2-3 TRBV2 CASSERKRASGDTQYF TGTGCCAGCAGTGAGAGGAAGCGGGCATCCGGGGATACGCAGTATTTT
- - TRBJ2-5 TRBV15 CATRNDQTNQETQYF TGTGCCACCAGAAACGACCAGACCAACCAAGAGACCCAGTACTTC